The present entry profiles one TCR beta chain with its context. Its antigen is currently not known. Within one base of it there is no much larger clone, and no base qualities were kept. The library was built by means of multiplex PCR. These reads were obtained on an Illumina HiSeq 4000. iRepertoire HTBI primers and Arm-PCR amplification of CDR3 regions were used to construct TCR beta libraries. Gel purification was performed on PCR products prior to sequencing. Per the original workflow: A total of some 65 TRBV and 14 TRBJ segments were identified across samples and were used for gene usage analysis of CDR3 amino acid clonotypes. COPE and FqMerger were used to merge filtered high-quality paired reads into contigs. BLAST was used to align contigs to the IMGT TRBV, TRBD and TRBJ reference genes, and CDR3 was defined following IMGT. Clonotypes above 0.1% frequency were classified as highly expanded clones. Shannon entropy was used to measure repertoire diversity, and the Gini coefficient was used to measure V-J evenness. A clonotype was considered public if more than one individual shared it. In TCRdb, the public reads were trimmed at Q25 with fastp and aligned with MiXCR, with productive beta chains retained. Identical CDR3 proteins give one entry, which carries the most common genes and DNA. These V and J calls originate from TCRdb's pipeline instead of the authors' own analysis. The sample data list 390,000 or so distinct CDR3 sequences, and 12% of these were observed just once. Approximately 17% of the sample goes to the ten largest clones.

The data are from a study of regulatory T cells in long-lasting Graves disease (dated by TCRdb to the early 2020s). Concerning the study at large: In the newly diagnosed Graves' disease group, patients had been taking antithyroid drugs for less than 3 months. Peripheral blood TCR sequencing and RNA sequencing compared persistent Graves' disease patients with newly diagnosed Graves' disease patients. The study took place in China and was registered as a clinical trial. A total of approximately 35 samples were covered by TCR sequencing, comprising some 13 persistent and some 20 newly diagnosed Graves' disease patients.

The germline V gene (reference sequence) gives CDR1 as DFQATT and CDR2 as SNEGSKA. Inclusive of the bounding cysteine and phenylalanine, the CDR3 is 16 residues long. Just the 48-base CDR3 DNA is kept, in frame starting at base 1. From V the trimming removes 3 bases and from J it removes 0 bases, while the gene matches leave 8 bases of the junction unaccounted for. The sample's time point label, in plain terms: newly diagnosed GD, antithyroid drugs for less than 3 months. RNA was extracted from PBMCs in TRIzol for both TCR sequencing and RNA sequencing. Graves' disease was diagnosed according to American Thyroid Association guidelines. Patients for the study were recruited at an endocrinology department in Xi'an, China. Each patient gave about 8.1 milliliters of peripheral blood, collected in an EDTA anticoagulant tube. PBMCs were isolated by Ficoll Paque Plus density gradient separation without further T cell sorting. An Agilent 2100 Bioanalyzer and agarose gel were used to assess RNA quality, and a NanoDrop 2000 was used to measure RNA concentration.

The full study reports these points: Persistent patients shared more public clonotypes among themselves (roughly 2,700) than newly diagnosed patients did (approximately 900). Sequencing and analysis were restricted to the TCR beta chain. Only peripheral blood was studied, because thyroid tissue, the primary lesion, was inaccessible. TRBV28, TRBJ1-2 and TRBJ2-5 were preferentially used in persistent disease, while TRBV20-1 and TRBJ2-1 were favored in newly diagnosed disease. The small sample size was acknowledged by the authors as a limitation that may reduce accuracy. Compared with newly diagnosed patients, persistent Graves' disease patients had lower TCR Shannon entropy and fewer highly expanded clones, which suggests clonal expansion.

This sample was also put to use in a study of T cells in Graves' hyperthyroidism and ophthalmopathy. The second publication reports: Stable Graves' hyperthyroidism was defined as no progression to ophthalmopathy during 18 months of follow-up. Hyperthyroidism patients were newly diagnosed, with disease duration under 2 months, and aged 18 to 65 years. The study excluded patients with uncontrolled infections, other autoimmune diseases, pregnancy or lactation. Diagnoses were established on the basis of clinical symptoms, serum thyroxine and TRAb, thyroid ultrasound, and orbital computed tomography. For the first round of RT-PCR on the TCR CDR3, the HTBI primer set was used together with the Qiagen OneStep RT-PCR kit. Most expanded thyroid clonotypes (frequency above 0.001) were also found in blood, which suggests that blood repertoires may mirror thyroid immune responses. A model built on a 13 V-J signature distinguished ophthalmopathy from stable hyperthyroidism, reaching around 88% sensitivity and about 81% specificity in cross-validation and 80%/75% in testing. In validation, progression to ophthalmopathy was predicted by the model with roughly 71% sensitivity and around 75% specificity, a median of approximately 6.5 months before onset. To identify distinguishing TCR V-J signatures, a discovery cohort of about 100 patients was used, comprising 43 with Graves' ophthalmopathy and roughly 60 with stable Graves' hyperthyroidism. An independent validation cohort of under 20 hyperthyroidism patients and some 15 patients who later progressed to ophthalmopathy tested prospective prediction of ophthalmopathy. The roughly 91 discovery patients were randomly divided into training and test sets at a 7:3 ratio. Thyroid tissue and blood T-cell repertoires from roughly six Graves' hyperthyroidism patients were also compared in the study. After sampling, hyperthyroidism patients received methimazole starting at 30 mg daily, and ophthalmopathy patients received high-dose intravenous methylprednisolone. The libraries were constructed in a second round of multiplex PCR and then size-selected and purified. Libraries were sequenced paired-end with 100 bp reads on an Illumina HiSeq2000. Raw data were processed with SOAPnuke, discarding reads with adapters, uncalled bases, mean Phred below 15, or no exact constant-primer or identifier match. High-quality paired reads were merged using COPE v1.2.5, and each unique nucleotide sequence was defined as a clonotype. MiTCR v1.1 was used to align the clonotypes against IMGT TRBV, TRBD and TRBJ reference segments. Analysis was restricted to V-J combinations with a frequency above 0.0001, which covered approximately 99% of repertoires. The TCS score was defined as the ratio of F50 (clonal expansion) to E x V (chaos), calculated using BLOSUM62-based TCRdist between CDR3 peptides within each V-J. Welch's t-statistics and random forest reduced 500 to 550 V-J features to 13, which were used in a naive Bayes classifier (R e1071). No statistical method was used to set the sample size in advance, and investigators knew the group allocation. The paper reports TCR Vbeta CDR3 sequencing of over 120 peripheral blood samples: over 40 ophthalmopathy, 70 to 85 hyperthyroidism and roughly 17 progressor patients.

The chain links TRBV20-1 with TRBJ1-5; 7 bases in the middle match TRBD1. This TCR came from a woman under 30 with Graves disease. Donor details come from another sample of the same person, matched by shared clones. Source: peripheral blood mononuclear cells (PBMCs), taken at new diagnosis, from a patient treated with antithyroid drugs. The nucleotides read TGCAGTGCTAGGGGACCGGGACAGAATAGCAATCAGCCCCAGCATTTT. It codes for CSARGPGQNSNQPQHF.